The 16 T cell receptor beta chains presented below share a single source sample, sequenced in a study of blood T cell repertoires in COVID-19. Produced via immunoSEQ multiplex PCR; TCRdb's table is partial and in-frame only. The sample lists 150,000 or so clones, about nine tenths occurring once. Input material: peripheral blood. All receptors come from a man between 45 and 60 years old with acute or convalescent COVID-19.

In DNA form, the CDR3 reads TGTGCCAGCAGTCGCGACAGGGTCGGAGTCCACGAGCAGTACTTC. Amino acid sequence: CASSRDRVGVHEQYF. The chain links TRBV6-5 to TRBJ2-7, with 7 bases aligning to TRBD1. Trimming at V came to 5 bases and at J to 5 bases, leaving 12 bases not matched to a gene. The CDR3 is 15 residues long. Germline V gene sequence: CDR1 MNHEY, CDR2 SVGAGI.

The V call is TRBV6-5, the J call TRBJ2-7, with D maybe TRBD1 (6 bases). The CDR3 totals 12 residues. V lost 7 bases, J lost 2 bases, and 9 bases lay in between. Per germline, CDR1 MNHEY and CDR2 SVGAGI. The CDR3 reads CASKDSTYEQYF. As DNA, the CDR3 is TGTGCCAGCAAGGACAGTACCTACGAGCAGTACTTC.

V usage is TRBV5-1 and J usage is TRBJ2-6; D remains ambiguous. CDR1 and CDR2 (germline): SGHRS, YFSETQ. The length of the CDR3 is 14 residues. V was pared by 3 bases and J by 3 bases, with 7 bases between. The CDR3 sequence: CASSSENGANVLTF. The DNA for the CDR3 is TGCGCCAGCAGCTCAGAAAATGGGGCCAACGTCCTGACTTTC.

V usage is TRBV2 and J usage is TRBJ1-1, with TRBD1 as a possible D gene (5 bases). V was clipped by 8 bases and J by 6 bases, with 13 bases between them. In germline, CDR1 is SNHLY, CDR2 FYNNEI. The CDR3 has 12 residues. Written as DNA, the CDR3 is TGTGCCAGCTCTGACGGGGGTCCTGAAGCTTTCTTT. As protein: CASSDGGPEAFF.

CDR3 residues: CASSQRTISETQYF. CDR3 sequence (DNA): TGTGCCAGCAGCCAAAGGACTATTTCCGAGACCCAGTACTTC. V usage is TRBV14 and J usage is TRBJ2-5; D is possibly TRBD2 (6 bases). This CDR3 spans 14 amino acids. Looked up from germline, CDR1 is SGHDN and CDR2 is FVKESK. Trimming stripped 2 bases from V and 5 bases from J, with 12 bases between.

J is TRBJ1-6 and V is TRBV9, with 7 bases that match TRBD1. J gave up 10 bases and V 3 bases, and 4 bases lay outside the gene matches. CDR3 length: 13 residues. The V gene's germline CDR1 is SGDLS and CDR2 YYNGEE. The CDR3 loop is CASSDTGASPLHF. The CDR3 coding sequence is TGTGCCAGCAGCGACACAGGGGCCTCACCCCTCCACTTT.

CDR3 DNA: TGTGCCAGCAGCCCGACAGGGTTAGGTAACTATGGCTACACCTTC. Amino acids: CASSPTGLGNYGYTF. The V gene is TRBV9, the J gene TRBJ1-2; 7 bases match TRBD1. Trimming at V came to 4 bases and at J to 1 base, leaving 7 bases not matched to a gene. CDR1 is SGDLS and CDR2 is YYNGEE in the germline V gene. The CDR3 is made up of 15 amino acids.

CDR3 region: CASNRGHNYGYTF. The CDR3 nucleotides read TGTGCCAGTAATAGGGGCCACAACTATGGCTACACCTTC. The V gene is TRBV19, the J gene TRBJ1-2; maybe TRBD1 (5 bases). The germline V gene encodes CDR1 LNHDA and CDR2 SQIVND (reference sequence). CDR3 length: 13 residues. Trimming stripped 7 bases from V and 2 bases from J, with 11 bases between.

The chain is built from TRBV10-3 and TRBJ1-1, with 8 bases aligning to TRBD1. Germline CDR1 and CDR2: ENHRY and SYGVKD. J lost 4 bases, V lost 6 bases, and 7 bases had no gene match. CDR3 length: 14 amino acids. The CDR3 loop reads CAIRLTGEGTEAFF. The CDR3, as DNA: TGTGCCATCAGGCTGACAGGGGAAGGCACTGAAGCTTTCTTT.

CDR3 protein: CATSRGDSSISGNTIYF. The CDR3 region has the DNA TGTGCCACCAGCAGAGGGGACAGCTCCATCTCTGGAAACACCATATATTTT. The J gene is TRBJ1-3, the V gene TRBV15; TRBD1 matches 7 bases. The V and J ends lost 1 base and 0 bases, in that order; junction bases with no gene match: 6. CDR1 and CDR2 from the germline V gene are LNHNV and YYDKDF (reference sequence). This CDR3 is 17 amino acids long.

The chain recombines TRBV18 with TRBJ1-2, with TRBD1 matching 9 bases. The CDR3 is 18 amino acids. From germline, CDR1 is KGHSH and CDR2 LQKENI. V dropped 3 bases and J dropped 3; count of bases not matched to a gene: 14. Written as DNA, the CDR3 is TGTGCCAGCTCACCCACACCCGGACAGGGGTATTCTCACTATGGCTACACCTTC. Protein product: CASSPTPGQGYSHYGYTF.

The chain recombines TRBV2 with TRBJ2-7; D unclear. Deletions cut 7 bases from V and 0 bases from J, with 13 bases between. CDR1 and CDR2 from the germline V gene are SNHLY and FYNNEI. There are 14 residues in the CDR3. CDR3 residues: CASIENSFSYEQYF. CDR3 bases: TGTGCCAGCATTGAGAACAGTTTCTCCTACGAGCAGTACTTC.

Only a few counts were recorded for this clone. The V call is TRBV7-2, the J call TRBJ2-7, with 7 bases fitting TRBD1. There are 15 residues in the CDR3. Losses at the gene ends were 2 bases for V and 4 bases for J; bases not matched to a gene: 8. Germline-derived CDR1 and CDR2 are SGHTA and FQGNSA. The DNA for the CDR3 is TGTGCCAGCAGCTTAAGAGGGACAGATGGATACGAGCAGTACTTC. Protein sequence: CASSLRGTDGYEQYF.

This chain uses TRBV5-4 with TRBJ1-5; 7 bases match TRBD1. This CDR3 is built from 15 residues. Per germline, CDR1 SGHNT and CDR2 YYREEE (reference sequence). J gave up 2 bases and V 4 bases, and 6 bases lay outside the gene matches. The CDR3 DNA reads TGTGCCAGCAGCATAGGGGGCACTGGCAATCAGCCCCAGCATTTT. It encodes CASSIGGTGNQPQHF.

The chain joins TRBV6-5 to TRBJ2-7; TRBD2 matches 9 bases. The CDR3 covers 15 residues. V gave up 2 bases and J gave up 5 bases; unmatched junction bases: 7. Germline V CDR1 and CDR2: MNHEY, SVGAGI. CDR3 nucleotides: TGTGCCAGCAGTTACAATGTGCGGGGGGGACACGAGCAGTACTTC. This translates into CASSYNVRGGHEQYF.

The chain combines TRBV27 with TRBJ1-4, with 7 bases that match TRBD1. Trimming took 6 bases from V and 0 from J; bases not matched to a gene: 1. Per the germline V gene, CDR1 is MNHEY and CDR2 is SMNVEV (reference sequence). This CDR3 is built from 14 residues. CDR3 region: CASRTGATNEKLFF. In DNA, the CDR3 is TGTGCCAGCAGAACAGGGGCAACTAATGAAAAACTGTTTTTT.